A selection of T cell receptor beta chains follows, all from one sample in a study of blood T cell repertoires in COVID-19. Assay used: immunoSEQ multiplex PCR; TCRdb lists only in-frame clones, some missing. This table has approximately 26,000 clones, about 88% appearing once. The sequencing sample was made of peripheral blood. These TCRs come from a man between 65 and 79 years old with active COVID-19. Both conserved end residues are trimmed from each CDR3.

j_gene: TRBJ2-5; v_gene: TRBV10-3; CDR3aa: AIRAGGAGVGETQY
j_gene: TRBJ2-3; v_gene: TRBV19; CDR3aa: ASNMKTSGLASTDTQY
j_gene: TRBJ2-3; v_gene: TRBV7-8; CDR3aa: ASSLYSGSTDTQY
j_gene: TRBJ1-4; v_gene: TRBV5-1; CDR3aa: ASSYSRDSVEKLF
j_gene: TRBJ1-1; v_gene: TRBV6-2/TRBV6-3; CDR3aa: ASRPTGGGGTEAF
j_gene: TRBJ2-2; v_gene: TRBV7-3; CDR3aa: ASSSLAGGTGELF
j_gene: TRBJ2-5; v_gene: TRBV10-3; CDR3aa: ASGQTQETQY
j_gene: TRBJ1-5; v_gene: TRBV5-6; CDR3aa: ASSSTGPNQPQH
j_gene: TRBJ2-3; v_gene: TRBV29-1; CDR3aa: SIQTGSTDTQY
j_gene: TRBJ1-1; v_gene: TRBV2; CDR3aa: ASSEQSNTEAF
j_gene: TRBJ1-2; v_gene: TRBV27; CDR3aa: ASRRTGEYRDYGYT
j_gene: TRBJ1-1; v_gene: TRBV27; CDR3aa: ASSLSTGFTEAF
j_gene: TRBJ2-5; v_gene: TRBV6-5; CDR3aa: ASSSGTSKETQY
j_gene: TRBJ2-2; v_gene: TRBV5-6; CDR3aa: ASSLARLWTATNTGELF
j_gene: TRBJ1-5; v_gene: TRBV19; CDR3aa: ASSPGGRGAQNQPQH
j_gene: TRBJ1-2; v_gene: TRBV9; CDR3aa: ASSVEGRGIYGYT
j_gene: TRBJ2-1; v_gene: TRBV9; CDR3aa: ASSVVTSGGIEQF
j_gene: TRBJ1-4; v_gene: TRBV3-1/TRBV3-2; CDR3aa: ASSQDLMADEKLF
j_gene: TRBJ2-2; v_gene: TRBV5-1; CDR3aa: ASSPYAGAVRTGELF
j_gene: TRBJ1-2; v_gene: TRBV28; CDR3aa: ASSATGILNYGYT
j_gene: TRBJ2-5; v_gene: TRBV2; CDR3aa: ASSDSLAGGTPKETQY
j_gene: TRBJ2-3; v_gene: TRBV9; CDR3aa: ASSVTGAGPSTDTQY
j_gene: TRBJ2-3; v_gene: TRBV9; CDR3aa: ASSVSTSTDTQY
j_gene: TRBJ2-4; v_gene: TRBV6-1; CDR3aa: ASSEAWDRGAKNIQY
j_gene: TRBJ2-4; v_gene: TRBV3-1/TRBV3-2; CDR3aa: ASSQGGGIKNIQY
j_gene: TRBJ1-2; v_gene: TRBV2; CDR3aa: ASSARSYNYGYT
j_gene: TRBJ2-7; v_gene: TRBV7-2; CDR3aa: ASSLAGREQY
j_gene: TRBJ2-7; v_gene: TRBV9; CDR3aa: ASSVGVTGSYEQY
j_gene: TRBJ2-3; v_gene: TRBV7-9; CDR3aa: ASRKGAQPTDTQY
j_gene: TRBJ1-1; v_gene: TRBV7-3; CDR3aa: ASSLQGPGTEAF
j_gene: TRBJ2-1; v_gene: TRBV10-2; CDR3aa: ASRQGNEQF
j_gene: TRBJ2-7; v_gene: TRBV15; CDR3aa: ATSRDWERRAYEQY
j_gene: TRBJ2-3; v_gene: TRBV28; CDR3aa: ASIGTQTLTQY
j_gene: TRBJ1-4; v_gene: TRBV7-9; CDR3aa: ASSSAGVTNEKLF
j_gene: TRBJ1-1; v_gene: TRBV30; CDR3aa: AWSPLDRWNTEAF
j_gene: TRBJ1-2; v_gene: TRBV12-5; CDR3aa: ASGLGLGPTYGYT
j_gene: TRBJ1-5; v_gene: TRBV19; CDR3aa: ASRSPSQGKKPQH
j_gene: TRBJ1-2; v_gene: TRBV30; CDR3aa: AWTLDRGNYGYT
j_gene: TRBJ1-5; v_gene: TRBV7-9; CDR3aa: ASSLGIGGNQPQH
j_gene: TRBJ2-7; v_gene: TRBV5-5; CDR3aa: ASSWAGSPGYEQY
j_gene: TRBJ2-7; v_gene: TRBV2; CDR3aa: ASSSTGRDEQY
j_gene: TRBJ2-1; v_gene: TRBV7-2; CDR3aa: ASSPTGARNEQF
j_gene: TRBJ2-3; v_gene: TRBV18; CDR3aa: ASSPRDSQQY
j_gene: TRBJ2-1; v_gene: TRBV5-4; CDR3aa: ASSTSRDRVVNEQF
j_gene: TRBJ2-2; v_gene: TRBV28; CDR3aa: ASGTPNTGELF
j_gene: TRBJ2-3; v_gene: TRBV7-6; CDR3aa: ASSLGGQLSTDTQY
j_gene: TRBJ2-7; v_gene: TRBV9; CDR3aa: ASSVKQGATYEQY
j_gene: TRBJ2-2; v_gene: TRBV2; CDR3aa: ASSKGQGYTGELF
j_gene: TRBJ2-2; v_gene: TRBV7-9; CDR3aa: ASSPQGVGPNTGELF
j_gene: TRBJ2-3; v_gene: TRBV5-5; CDR3aa: ASSSEWGADTQY
j_gene: TRBJ2-7; v_gene: TRBV11-2; CDR3aa: ASSTQRGNYEQY
j_gene: TRBJ2-3; v_gene: TRBV7-2; CDR3aa: ASSPGLASDTQY